This passage covers 27 T cell receptor beta chains from one sample sequenced in a study of cytomegalovirus exposure and HLA in healthy donors. Use of 60 Vbeta and 13 Jbeta primers characterized the PCR. Sequenced by immunoSEQ multiplex PCR; TCRdb stores in-frame clones only, minus some. The sample shows fewer than 150,000 clones, 85% to 90% of them seen only once. The sequenced material came from PBMCs. The source is a woman in her 30s in good health and CMV-seropositive.

The chain is built from TRBV5-1 and TRBJ1-1; the match to TRBD1 covers 7 bases. Germline trimming cut 1 base from V and 5 bases from J; bases unmatched to any gene: 8. The CDR3 spans 15 residues. Germline CDR1 reads SGHRS; CDR2 reads YFSETQ. The CDR3 DNA follows: TGCGCCAGCAGCTTGAGAGGCAGGGGGGAAACTGAAGCTTTCTTT. Protein product: CASSLRGRGETEAFF. The full variable domain, with the rest looked up from reference TRBV5-1 and TRBJ1-1, is KAGVTQTPRYLIKTRGQQVTLSCSPISGHRSVSWYQQTPGQGLQFLFEYFSETQRNKGNFPGRFSGRQFSNSRSEMNVSTLELGDSALYLCASSLRGRGETEAFFGQGTRLTVV.

V is TRBV2 and J is TRBJ2-2, with TRBD1 matching over 7 bases. V trimming: 6 bases; J trimming: 5 bases; junction bases outside the gene matches: 9. Looked up from germline, CDR1 is SNHLY and CDR2 is FYNNEI. CDR3 length equals 15 residues. CDR3 DNA sequence: TGTGCCAGCAGCCCGGGACAGAGGAATACCGGGGAGCTGTTTTTT. It specifies CASSPGQRNTGELFF.

J is TRBJ1-6 and V is TRBV9; D ambiguous. The V end lost 4 bases, the J end lost 7 bases, and 12 bases lay between the germline ends. CDR3 length: 14 residues. Per the germline V gene, CDR1 is SGDLS and CDR2 is YYNGEE. CDR3 nucleotide sequence: TGTGCCAGCAGCCTCGAAACGGGGAATTCACCCCTCCACTTT. Encoded protein: CASSLETGNSPLHF.

V is TRBV28 and J is TRBJ1-5; tentative D call: TRBD1 (5 bases). Deletions cut 2 bases from V and 2 bases from J, with 10 bases between. The CDR3 has 15 residues. Germline loops: CDR1 MDHEN, CDR2 SYDVKM. The CDR3 is CASSLVGGGNQPQHF. CDR3 nucleotide sequence: TGTGCCAGCAGTTTAGTGGGGGGAGGCAATCAGCCCCAGCATTTT.

The chain links TRBV6-1 to TRBJ2-7, with D unclear. CDR1 MNHNS and CDR2 SASEGT come from the germline V gene. V lost 6 bases to trimming and J lost 4 bases, with 10 bases between them. The CDR3 is 12 residues long. The CDR3 region is CASRFVQYEQYF. In DNA form, the CDR3 reads TGTGCCAGCAGATTTGTTCAGTACGAGCAGTACTTC.

The CDR3 nucleotides are TGTGCCTGGAATAGGGGGGGTTTCACTGAAGCTTTCTTT. As protein: CAWNRGGFTEAFF. The rearrangement joins TRBV30 to TRBJ1-1; perhaps TRBD1 as D (6 bases). Germline CDR1 reads GTSNPN; CDR2 reads SVGIG (reference sequence). Trimming cost V 4 bases and J 4 bases, with 13 bases left between them. The CDR3 extends over 13 amino acids.

The chain couples TRBV28 to TRBJ1-2; 8 nucleotides align to TRBD1. CDR1 and CDR2 from the germline V gene are MDHEN and SYDVKM. With V trimmed by 6 bases and J by 5 bases, 11 bases remained unmatched. The CDR3 has 15 residues. In DNA, the CDR3 is TGTGCCAGCAGCACGCCAGGGGGCGCAGGATATGGCTACACCTTC. Its protein product is CASSTPGGAGYGYTF.

This chain links TRBV7-7 with TRBJ2-5; 8 nucleotides match TRBD2. Germline V gene sequence: CDR1 SSHAT, CDR2 FNYEAQ (reference sequence). This CDR3 contains 16 residues. V was pared by 5 bases and J by 5 bases, with 13 bases of the junction left unmatched. The CDR3 loop reads CASSPLSGGPGETQYF. The CDR3 coding sequence is TGTGCCAGCAGCCCCCTAAGCGGGGGCCCTGGGGAGACCCAGTACTTC.

The genes are TRBV19 and TRBJ2-5, with D possibly TRBD2 on 7 matching bases. Germline CDR1 LNHDA, CDR2 SQIVND (reference sequence). Deletions cut 9 bases from V and 1 base from J, with 9 bases between. The CDR3 is 12 residues long. The CDR3 loop is CASAGAQETQYF. CDR3 nucleotide sequence: TGTGCCAGCGCGGGGGCCCAAGAGACCCAGTACTTC.

The V call is TRBV18, the J call TRBJ2-7; a possible D gene is TRBD1 (5 bases). CDR3 length equals 12 residues. V was cut by 5 bases and J by 7 bases, with 12 bases left in between. CDR1 and CDR2 (germline): KGHSH, LQKENI. This chain's CDR3 is CASSFLQGEQYF. The CDR3 nucleotides read TGTGCCAGCTCATTTCTCCAGGGAGAGCAGTACTTC.

As to this clone: Germline and junction disagree at one end, which may indicate a read error. The V gene is TRBV7-9, the J gene TRBJ1-4, with D hard to call. From germline, CDR1 is SEHNR and CDR2 FQNEAQ (reference sequence). The CDR3 runs to 14 residues. Here the CDR3 reads CSSSFGLGDEKLFF. The CDR3 bases are TGTTCCAGCAGCTTTGGGCTCGGGGATGAAAAACTGTTTTTT.

To note about this clone: Other nucleotide sequences in the sample specify the same CDR3. The J gene is TRBJ2-1, the V gene TRBV30; 10 bases are shared with TRBD1. This CDR3 contains 19 residues. Germline CDR1 is GTSNPN and CDR2 is SVGIG (reference sequence). Trimming removed 0 bases from V and 9 bases from J; junction bases left unmatched: 20. CDR3 residues: CAWSVGVNTRTGGSGEQFF. For the CDR3, the DNA is TGTGCCTGGAGTGTAGGGGTAAATACCCGGACAGGGGGGAGCGGTGAGCAGTTCTTC.

This CDR3 is CASSLATTNEKLFF. The CDR3 DNA reads as TGTGCCAGCAGTTTGGCCACAACTAATGAAAAACTGTTTTTT. This sequence joins TRBV27 and TRBJ1-4; no clear D. CDR3 length equals 14 residues. Germline CDR1 MNHEY, CDR2 SMNVEV (reference sequence). The germline V and J ends were trimmed by 3 bases and 0 bases, with 5 bases remaining between them.

This clone was seen a single time. The chain links TRBV11-2 to TRBJ1-2, with D uncertain. The CDR3 loop spans 13 amino acids. Germline V gene data show CDR1 as SGHAT and CDR2 as FQNNGV. The V gene lost 0 bases and the J gene lost 7 bases, with 9 bases spanning the gap. The CDR3 here is CASSLDRGFGYTF. The CDR3 bases are TGTGCCAGCAGCTTAGATCGCGGGTTTGGCTACACCTTC.

The chain employs TRBV7-8 and TRBJ1-5; D not certain. Germline loops: CDR1 SGHVS, CDR2 FQNEAQ. The V gene lost 4 bases and the J gene lost 3 bases, with 16 bases spanning the gap. CDR3 length: 16 amino acids. The CDR3 region has the DNA TGTGCCAGCAGCTCTAGCGAAGGTGGACTCAATCAGCCCCAGCATTTT. Encoded protein: CASSSSEGGLNQPQHF.

On this clone: A junction end diverges from the germline sequence, so it may reflect a read error. This chain uses TRBV7-9 with TRBJ1-6; 7 nucleotides line up with TRBD1. Germline-derived CDR1 and CDR2 are SEHNR and FQNEAQ (reference sequence). The CDR3 contains 13 residues. CDR3 amino acids: CSSRDSPNSPLHF. CDR3 nucleotide sequence: TGTTCCAGCAGGGACAGCCCTAATTCACCCCTCCACTTT.

The chain recombines TRBV18 with TRBJ1-5; no clear D gene. Trimming took off 2 bases at V and 11 bases at J, with 10 bases between the two ends. Germline CDR1 and CDR2: KGHSH and LQKENI. The CDR3 contains 12 residues. CDR3 nucleotides: TGTGCCAGCTCACCAAACGAGAGGTCCCAGCATTTT. Translating it yields CASSPNERSQHF.

This clone was seen a single time. The CDR3 protein is CASSFGGGGQPQHF. The DNA of the CDR3 is TGCGCCAGCAGCTTTGGAGGGGGCGGTCAGCCCCAGCATTTT. The chain combines TRBV5-1 with TRBJ1-5, with TRBD1 matching over 7 bases. CDR3 length: 14 amino acids. V dropped 2 bases and J dropped 6; count of bases not matched to a gene: 5. CDR1 is SGHRS, CDR2 YFSETQ, per germline.

The chain links TRBV30 to TRBJ1-1; D remains ambiguous. The V and J ends lost 4 bases and 0 bases respectively, with 9 bases between them. This CDR3 is built from 13 residues. Germline loops: CDR1 GTSNPN, CDR2 SVGIG (reference sequence). The DNA for the CDR3 is TGTGCCTGGACCAAGATAGTGAACACTGAAGCTTTCTTT. This gives the protein CAWTKIVNTEAFF.

V is TRBV2 and J is TRBJ1-5; D perhaps matches TRBD1 (6 bases). Trimming cost V 6 bases and J 0 bases, with 24 bases left between them. CDR3 length: 19 residues. The germline CDR1 and CDR2 sequences are SNHLY and FYNNEI. The CDR3 loop reads CASSQTRPKDRYSNQPQHF. CDR3 DNA sequence: TGTGCCAGCAGCCAGACCCGGCCCAAAGACAGGTATAGCAATCAGCCCCAGCATTTT.

The chain recombines TRBV6-1 with TRBJ2-7; tentatively, D is TRBD2 (6 bases). This CDR3 region has 13 residues. V was pared by 5 bases and J by 0 bases, with 8 bases between. Germline V gene lookup returns CDR1 MNHNS and CDR2 SASEGT. CDR3 loop: CASSRGSSYEQYF. CDR3 nucleotides: TGTGCCAGCAGTCGGGGGAGCTCCTACGAGCAGTACTTC.

The sample holds a few counts of this clone. The V call is TRBV6-1, the J call TRBJ1-3; 8 bases agree with TRBD1. Unmatched junction bases numbered 7, after V lost 6 bases and J lost 3 bases. CDR3 length: 15 amino acids. Germline values: CDR1 MNHNS, CDR2 SASEGT. In nucleotides, the CDR3 is TGTGCCAGCAGGCAACTAACAGGGGGTGGAAACACCATATATTTT. Residues: CASRQLTGGGNTIYF.

The chain uses TRBV9 and TRBJ1-1; D gene unclear. Deletions cut 5 bases from V and 2 bases from J, with 13 bases between. CDR3 length: 14 amino acids. Germline assignment: CDR1 SGDLS and CDR2 YYNGEE. The CDR3 region has the DNA TGTGCCAGCAGGGCTTATGACTTAAACACTGAAGCTTTCTTT. This codes for CASRAYDLNTEAFF. Full variable domain (remainder filled in from reference TRBV9 and TRBJ1-1): DSGVTQTPKHLITATGQRVTLRCSPRSGDLSVYWYQQSLDQGLQFLIQYYNGEERAKGNILERFSAQQFPDLHSELNLSSLELGDSALYFCASRAYDLNTEAFFGQGTRLTVV.

V is TRBV28 and J is TRBJ1-2, with D unclear. The CDR3 is made up of 12 amino acids. Trimming shortened V by 7 bases and J by 4 bases, and 10 bases separated the two germline ends. Per the germline V gene, CDR1 is MDHEN and CDR2 is SYDVKM. The CDR3 is CASNKGGYGYTF. The CDR3 DNA reads TGTGCCAGCAATAAGGGAGGCTATGGCTACACCTTC.

V usage is TRBV30 and J usage is TRBJ1-3; D is undetermined. V dropped 8 bases and J dropped 3 bases, with 14 bases sitting between them. CDR3 length: 13 residues. Per germline, CDR1 GTSNPN and CDR2 SVGIG (reference sequence). CDR3 protein: CASAGSHGNTIYF. DNA for the CDR3: TGTGCCAGCGCCGGGTCCCATGGAAACACCATATATTTT.

The J gene is TRBJ2-7, the V gene TRBV5-1; 7 nucleotides agree with TRBD1. The CDR3 is 14 amino acids. Per the germline V gene, CDR1 is SGHRS and CDR2 is YFSETQ. Unmatched junction bases numbered 7, after V lost 1 base and J lost 6 bases. Here the CDR3 reads CASSLFDRESEQYF. In DNA form, the CDR3 reads TGCGCCAGCAGCTTGTTTGACAGGGAGAGCGAGCAGTACTTC.

V usage is TRBV27 and J usage is TRBJ2-3; D uncertain. The CDR3 is made up of 15 amino acids. Germline CDR1 and CDR2: MNHEY and SMNVEV (reference sequence). Trimming shortened V by 4 bases and J by 0 bases, and 11 bases separated the two germline ends. The CDR3 DNA sequence: TGTGCCAGCAGTTACAGAGCCCCCAGCACAGATACGCAGTATTTT. This gives the protein CASSYRAPSTDTQYF.